This record covers a single T cell receptor (beta chain). Antigen unknown. The sample is drawn from a study of early T cells in non-severe SARS-CoV-2 infection. Study background: Unsorted whole blood bulk RNA was sequenced, with unpaired chains.

The TCR library protocol attached unique molecular identifiers to the individual cDNA molecules. TCRdb re-analysed the 5' RACE reads in MiXCR, keeping a single row per CDR3 protein. This sample has about 56,000 distinct CDR3 sequences, with around 16% found just once. Notes on the study in general: Private and CD4 specificities were missed by VDJdb matching, which favored anti-spike CD8 responses.

This CDR3 is built from 13 residues. The chain employs TRBV21-1 and TRBJ2-1; no check of the table's D call, TRBD1, against the DNA was made. TRBV21-1 is a listed pseudogene. This receptor was taken from an adult who was a healthcare worker with PCR-confirmed SARS-CoV-2 infection or an uninfected control (not recorded which). Material: whole blood, obtained at baseline. Here the CDR3 reads CASNCTGGHEQFF. The DNA for the CDR3 is TGTGCCAGCAACTGTACAGGGGGACATGAGCAGTTCTTC.